Below are 28 T cell receptor beta chains sequenced from a single sample in a study of spatial heterogeneity in lung cancer (dated by TCRdb to the late 2010s). Receptor libraries were prepared by 5' RACE. Sequenced using a NextSeq 500. The raw public data were reprocessed by TCRdb itself: fastp quality trimming at Q25, MiXCR clonotype calling, in-frame beta chains only. Entries that share a CDR3 protein sequence are merged under the most common genes and DNA. The sample table lists tens of thousands of distinct CDR3 sequences, more than 6.5% of them with a count of one. The top ten hold about a third of the sample. The time point label on this specimen signifies: blood at routine non-recurrence follow-up after resection. For TCR sequencing, whole RNA was extracted from tumor and nontumor lung tissue, or from cryopreserved PBMC samples, and no cell sorting was done. The sequencing used PBMCs, collected at follow-up. These receptors were obtained from a female donor with early-stage non-small cell lung cancer.

CDR3 residues: CASSYRAGGLGTDTQYF. In DNA, the CDR3 is TGTGCCAGCAGCTACCGGGCGGGGGGCCTGGGCACAGATACGCAGTATTTT. V and J are TRBV11-2 and TRBJ2-3, with 8 bases lining up with TRBD2. V was clipped by 4 bases and J by 1 base; unmatched bases: 10. The CDR3 sequence is 17 residues long. Germline V gene lookup returns CDR1 SGHAT and CDR2 FQNNGV.

This clonotype was detected only a few times. J is TRBJ2-3 and V is TRBV13, with 9 bases aligning to TRBD2. J lost 3 bases, V lost 5 bases, and 9 bases had no gene match. CDR3 length: 16 amino acids. In germline, CDR1 is PRHDT, CDR2 FYEKMQ (reference sequence). CDR3: CASSRFRGGATDTQYF. The CDR3 DNA sequence: TGTGCCAGCAGCCGCTTCCGCGGGGGGGCTACAGATACGCAGTATTTT. Supplemented by reference TRBV13 and TRBJ2-3, the full variable domain reads AAGVIQSPRHLIKEKRETATLKCYPIPRHDTVYWYQQGPGQDPQFLISFYEKMQSDKGSIPDRFSAQQFSDYHSELNMSSLELGDSALYFCASSRFRGGATDTQYFGPGTRLTVL.

This chain uses TRBV7-2 with TRBJ2-5; D is uncertain. V gave up 2 bases and J gave up 6 bases, with 13 bases separating them. Per the germline V gene, CDR1 is SGHTA and CDR2 is FQGNSA. The CDR3 covers 14 residues. CDR3 loop: CASSLPLGWKTQYF. The CDR3 coding sequence is TGTGCCAGCAGCTTACCCCTGGGTTGGAAGACCCAGTACTTC.

There are many counts of this clonotype. The chain employs TRBV28 and TRBJ1-4; 7 bases align to TRBD1. V gave up 3 bases and J gave up 5 bases; unmatched junction bases: 3. Germline CDR1 reads MDHEN; CDR2 reads SYDVKM. The CDR3 is made up of 14 amino acids. The DNA of the CDR3 is TGTGCCAGCAGTTTGACAGGGTGGAATGAAAAACTGTTTTTT. Amino acids: CASSLTGWNEKLFF.

In its sample, this clonotype was seen many times. The V and J genes are TRBV7-2 and TRBJ2-1, with 7 bases matching TRBD2. V trimming: 7 bases; J trimming: 1 base; junction bases outside the gene matches: 7. Germline V lookup: CDR1 SGHTA, CDR2 FQGNSA. The CDR3 is 15 residues long. This CDR3 is CASKGGRGSYNEQFF. The CDR3 bases are TGTGCCAGCAAAGGTGGGCGGGGGTCCTACAATGAGCAGTTCTTC.

At least ten counts were recorded for this clonotype. The junction shows a germline mismatch at one end, possibly a read error. The chain couples TRBV7-7 to TRBJ2-5; TRBD2 agrees at 9 bases. The CDR3 is made up of 18 amino acids. Germline V gene lookup returns CDR1 SSHAT and CDR2 FNYEAQ (reference sequence). CDR3 loop: CASSNFPIGGGDQETQYF. The CDR3 DNA sequence: TGTGCTAGCAGCAATTTCCCCATCGGCGGGGGGGATCAAGAGACCCAGTACTTC.

This clonotype was detected ten times or more. The chain links TRBV9 to TRBJ2-7; D tentatively reads TRBD1 or TRBD2 (6 bases each). CDR3 length equals 15 residues. Trimming pared 4 bases from V and 1 base from J, leaving 15 bases between. The germline gives CDR1 SGDLS, CDR2 YYNGEE. CDR3 bases: TGTGCCAGCAGCCTCCAAGGGGGGCCATCCTACGAGCAGTACTTC. It is translated as CASSLQGGPSYEQYF.

This clonotype has a count of ten or more. V is TRBV24-1 and J is TRBJ2-2; TRBD1 might be the D (5 bases). CDR1 is KGHDR and CDR2 is SFDVKD in the germline V gene. This CDR3 region has 12 residues. Between the trimmed V and J ends, which lost 7 bases and 3 bases, there was a span of 5 bases. CDR3 amino acids: CATRGDTGELFF. The CDR3 coding sequence is TGTGCCACCAGAGGGGACACCGGGGAGCTGTTTTTT.

The sample holds many counts of this clonotype. This chain connects TRBV7-3 to TRBJ1-1; no definite D call. The CDR3 loop spans 13 amino acids. V was pared by 4 bases and J by 0 bases, with 6 bases between. The germline CDR1 and CDR2 sequences are SGHTA and FQGTGA. The CDR3: CASSSSLNTEAFF. DNA of the CDR3: TGTGCCAGCAGCTCTAGTTTGAACACTGAAGCTTTCTTT.

Ten or more counts support this clonotype. The chain carries TRBV5-5 and TRBJ1-6; D unresolved. Germline V gene lookup returns CDR1 SGHKS and CDR2 YYEKEE (reference sequence). Trimming stripped 4 bases from V and 8 bases from J, with 10 bases between. CDR3 length equals 13 residues. CDR3: CASSRKNDSPLHF. Written as DNA, the CDR3 is TGTGCCAGCAGCCGCAAAAACGATTCACCCCTCCACTTT. The full variable domain, in which reference TRBV5-5 and TRBJ1-6 provide the parts outside the CDR3, is DAGVTQSPTHLIKTRGQQVTLRCSPISGHKSVSWYQQVLGQGPQFIFQYYEKEERGRGNFPDRFSARQFPNYSSELNVNALLLGDSALYLCASSRKNDSPLHFGNGTRLTVT.

The rearrangement links TRBV28 to TRBJ2-5; tentatively, D is TRBD1 (6 bases). The CDR3 loop spans 15 amino acids. CDR1 MDHEN and CDR2 SYDVKM come from the germline V gene. V lost 5 bases and J 5 bases, leaving 18 bases between the germline ends. CDR3 nucleotides: TGTGCCAGCAGTACTACAGGGTCGGCGAGGGAGACCCAGTACTTC. As protein: CASSTTGSARETQYF.

This clonotype was observed at least ten times. The CDR3 loop is CASSQGSRANTEAFF. For the CDR3, the DNA is TGTGCCAGCAGCCAAGGATCCAGGGCGAACACTGAAGCTTTCTTT. This chain connects TRBV14 to TRBJ1-1; tentatively, D is TRBD1 (5 bases). The CDR3 has 15 residues. The V and J ends lost 1 base and 1 base respectively, with 10 bases between them. CDR1 is SGHDN, CDR2 FVKESK, per germline.

This chain connects TRBV20-1 to TRBJ1-4; possibly TRBD1 for D (5 bases). V dropped 5 bases and J dropped 7 bases, with 14 bases sitting between them. Germline CDR1 reads DFQATT; CDR2 reads SNEGSKA (reference sequence). The CDR3 runs to 13 residues. The CDR3 region has the DNA TGCAGTGCTGAGGGCGGGGCAGGTGAAAAACTGTTTTTT. As protein: CSAEGGAGEKLFF.

This clonotype showed up many times. The CDR3 bases are TGCGCCAGCAGCTTGATGGGGGCTCTCGTCTCGAACACTGAAGCTTTCTTT. Protein product: CASSLMGALVSNTEAFF. The chain combines TRBV5-1 with TRBJ1-1; maybe TRBD1 (6 bases). This CDR3 spans 17 amino acids. CDR1 and CDR2 from the germline V gene are SGHRS and YFSETQ. The V and J ends lost 1 base and 1 base respectively, with 17 bases between them.

This chain links TRBV7-9 with TRBJ2-1; a possible D gene is TRBD1 (5 bases). The CDR3 length is 13 residues. V was shortened by 8 bases and J by 4 bases, with 12 bases between the two germline ends. The germline CDR1 and CDR2 sequences are SEHNR and FQNEAQ (reference sequence). The CDR3, as DNA: TGTGCCAGCGAACAGAAGGGGTACAATGAGCAGTTCTTC. The encoded protein is CASEQKGYNEQFF.

At least ten counts were recorded for this clonotype. V is TRBV7-2 and J is TRBJ1-2, with a weak D call TRBD1 (5 bases). The CDR3 is 13 residues long. The germline V and J ends were trimmed by 2 bases and 4 bases, with 8 bases remaining between them. Per germline, CDR1 SGHTA and CDR2 FQGNSA. This CDR3 is CASSLLTAYGYTF. The DNA of the CDR3 is TGTGCCAGCAGCTTACTGACAGCCTATGGCTACACCTTC.

Remarks on this clonotype: A much larger clonotype is one base distant, so this may be a read error. The chain links TRBV6-2 or TRBV6-3 to TRBJ1-2; possibly TRBD1 for D (5 bases). The CDR3 length is 12 residues. The germline V gene has CDR1 MNHEY and CDR2 SVGEGT. The CDR3 bases are TGTGCCGGCAGTCCGAGGGGCTATGGCTACACCTTC. Its protein product is CAGSPRGYGYTF.

In this sample, this clonotype turned up once. The V gene is TRBV19, the J gene TRBJ2-2; maybe TRBD2 (6 bases). CDR3 length: 16 residues. V lost 11 bases to trimming and J lost 1 base, with 20 bases between them. Germline values: CDR1 LNHDA, CDR2 SQIVND (reference sequence). CDR3 sequence (DNA): TGTGCCGCCAATGGCGGGGTTAAAGGGAACACCGGGGAGCTGTTTTTT. Amino acids: CAANGGVKGNTGELFF. Complete variable domain (other parts from reference TRBV19 and TRBJ2-2): DGGITQSPKYLFRKEGQNVTLSCEQNLNHDAMYWYRQDPGQGLRLIYYSQIVNDFQKGDIAEGYSVSREKKESFPLTVTSAQKNPTAFYLCAANGGVKGNTGELFFGEGSRLTVL.

The rearrangement links TRBV18 to TRBJ2-7; possible D gene TRBD1, 6 bases. Germline-derived CDR1 and CDR2 are KGHSH and LQKENI. The CDR3 has 13 amino acids. Trimming cost V 5 bases and J 3 bases, with 11 bases left between them. Here the CDR3 DNA reads TGTGCCAGCTCATACGGACAGTACTACGAGCAGTACTTC. This translates into CASSYGQYYEQYF.

The chain employs TRBV12-3 or TRBV12-4 and TRBJ1-5, with TRBD1 as a possible D gene (5 bases). The V and J ends lost 2 bases and 8 bases respectively, with 16 bases between them. The CDR3 has 15 residues. CDR3 loop: CASSLMALGGKPQHF. Written as DNA, the CDR3 is TGTGCCAGCAGTTTAATGGCCTTGGGGGGAAAGCCCCAGCATTTT.

As to this clonotype: A junction boundary mismatches the germline segment, possibly from a read error. V and J are TRBV7-3 and TRBJ2-3, with D tentatively TRBD1 (5 bases). The CDR3 contains 13 residues. Germline V gene sequence: CDR1 SGHTA, CDR2 FQGTGA. This CDR3 reads CASSLTGPDTQYF. DNA of the CDR3: TGTGCCAGCAGCCTAACAGGCCCAGATACGCAGTATTTT.

V and J are TRBV20-1 and TRBJ1-1; D unclear. Trimming removed 5 bases at V and 7 bases at J, with 8 bases between. Germline V lookup: CDR1 DFQATT, CDR2 SNEGSKA (reference sequence). The CDR3 spans 10 residues. The CDR3 loop reads CSARRNEAFF. The CDR3 DNA sequence: TGCAGTGCTCGAAGGAATGAAGCTTTCTTT.

This chain joins TRBV19 and TRBJ1-1; tentatively, D is TRBD1 (6 bases). Germline CDR1 LNHDA, CDR2 SQIVND (reference sequence). The V end was cut by 7 bases, the J end by 1 base, with 22 bases between. The CDR3 contains 17 residues. The CDR3 nucleotides are TGTGCCAGTACCGACCTCCGACAGGTCTTGGGGAACACTGAAGCTTTCTTT. Amino acids: CASTDLRQVLGNTEAFF.

The V call is TRBV7-2, the J call TRBJ2-3; D unresolved. This CDR3 has 12 amino acids. Germline CDR1 is SGHTA and CDR2 is FQGNSA. V lost 6 bases and J 2 bases, leaving 6 bases between the germline ends. The CDR3 loop reads CASSIVTDTQYF. CDR3 nucleotide sequence: TGTGCCAGCAGTATAGTCACAGATACGCAGTATTTT.

This clonotype was recorded a few times. The chain links TRBV7-2 to TRBJ1-3; D ambiguous. Trimming shortened V by 2 bases and J by 4 bases, and 15 bases separated the two germline ends. The CDR3 has 16 residues. The germline V gene has CDR1 SGHTA and CDR2 FQGNSA. CDR3 in DNA: TGTGCCAGCAGCTTAACCGGACGGGTTCCGGGAAACACCATATATTTT. Protein sequence: CASSLTGRVPGNTIYF.

This clonotype appeared many times. The V gene is TRBV28, the J gene TRBJ1-6; TRBD1 is a possible D gene (6 bases). V lost 1 base, J lost 7 bases, and 11 bases lay in between. Germline loops: CDR1 MDHEN, CDR2 SYDVKM. The CDR3 has 15 residues. The CDR3 DNA is TGTGCCAGCAGTTTATTTCACAGGGAGAATTCACCCCTCCACTTT. This gives the protein CASSLFHRENSPLHF.

This clonotype was picked up many times. J is TRBJ2-7 and V is TRBV7-2; D perhaps matches TRBD2 (5 bases). Germline CDR1 is SGHTA and CDR2 is FQGNSA. The CDR3 runs to 12 residues. Trimming removed 6 bases at V and 3 bases at J, with 9 bases between. The CDR3 spells CASSVRGYEQYF. CDR3 DNA sequence: TGTGCCAGCAGTGTTCGGGGCTACGAGCAGTACTTC.

This clonotype has just a few counts. The chain carries TRBV6-2 or TRBV6-3 and TRBJ2-1; D not certain. This CDR3 comprises 15 residues. In germline, CDR1 is MNHEY, CDR2 SVGEGT. V was trimmed by 6 bases and J by 6 bases, leaving 18 bases between them. CDR3 amino acids: CASSIWTPSSNEQFF. CDR3 bases: TGTGCCAGCAGCATCTGGACCCCATCAAGCAATGAGCAGTTCTTC.